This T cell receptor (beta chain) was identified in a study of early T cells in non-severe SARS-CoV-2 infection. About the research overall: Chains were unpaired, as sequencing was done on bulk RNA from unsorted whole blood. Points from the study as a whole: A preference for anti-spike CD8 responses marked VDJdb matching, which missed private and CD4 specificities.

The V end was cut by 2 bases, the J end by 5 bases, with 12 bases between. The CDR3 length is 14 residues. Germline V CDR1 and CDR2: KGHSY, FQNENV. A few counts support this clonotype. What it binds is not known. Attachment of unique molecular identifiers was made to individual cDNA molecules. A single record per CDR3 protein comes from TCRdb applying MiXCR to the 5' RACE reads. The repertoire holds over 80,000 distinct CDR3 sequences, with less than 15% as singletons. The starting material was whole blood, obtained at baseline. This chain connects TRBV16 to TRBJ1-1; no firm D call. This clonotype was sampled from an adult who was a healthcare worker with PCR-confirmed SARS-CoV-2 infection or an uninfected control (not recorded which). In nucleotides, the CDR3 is TGTGCCAGCAGCCAAAAGGTTACGGGGACTGAAGCTTTCTTT. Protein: CASSQKVTGTEAFF.